This T cell receptor beta chain was found in a study of regulatory dendritic cells for organ transplantation. Study conclusions and caveats: Among resting subsets, memory CD8+ cells contained the most alloreactive clonotypes.

The V gene lost 5 bases and the J gene lost 2 bases, with 12 bases spanning the gap. The germline V gene encodes CDR1 MNHEY and CDR2 SVGAGI. The CDR3 loop spans 14 amino acids. Assay: immunoSEQ multiplex PCR; the TCRdb copy retains only in-frame clones and omits some. The data show fewer than 40,000 clones, 85% to 95% seen once. For this clone: Its antigen is undetermined.

CD4+ or CD8+ T cells were sorted as naive CD45RA+ or memory CD45RO+. Sequencing used naive CD8+ T cells from blood. The subset: CD45RA+ naive T cells. The chain links TRBV6-5 to TRBJ1-1, with D perhaps TRBD1 (5 bases). This clonotype originated in a human donor in good health. CDR3 DNA sequence: TGTGCCAGCAGTCCGCAGGGCCCTAACACTGAAGCTTTCTTT. This encodes CASSPQGPNTEAFF.